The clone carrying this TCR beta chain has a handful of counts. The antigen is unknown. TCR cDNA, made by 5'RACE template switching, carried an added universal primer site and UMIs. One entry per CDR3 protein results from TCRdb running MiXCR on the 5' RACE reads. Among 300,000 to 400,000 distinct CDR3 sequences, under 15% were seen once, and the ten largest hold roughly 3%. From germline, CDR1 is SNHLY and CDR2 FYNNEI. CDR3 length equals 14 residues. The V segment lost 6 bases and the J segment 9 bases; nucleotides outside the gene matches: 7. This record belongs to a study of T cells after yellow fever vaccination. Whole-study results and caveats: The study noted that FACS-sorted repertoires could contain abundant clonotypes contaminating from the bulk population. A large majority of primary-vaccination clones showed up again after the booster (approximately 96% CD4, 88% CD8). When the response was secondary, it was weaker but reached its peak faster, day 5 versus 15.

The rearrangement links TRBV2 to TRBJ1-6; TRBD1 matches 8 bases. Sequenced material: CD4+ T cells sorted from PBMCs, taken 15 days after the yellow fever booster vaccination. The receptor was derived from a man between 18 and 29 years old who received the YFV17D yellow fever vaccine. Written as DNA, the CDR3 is TGTGCCAGCAGCGCGACAGGGGCCGGTTCACCCCTCCACTTT. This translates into CASSATGAGSPLHF.